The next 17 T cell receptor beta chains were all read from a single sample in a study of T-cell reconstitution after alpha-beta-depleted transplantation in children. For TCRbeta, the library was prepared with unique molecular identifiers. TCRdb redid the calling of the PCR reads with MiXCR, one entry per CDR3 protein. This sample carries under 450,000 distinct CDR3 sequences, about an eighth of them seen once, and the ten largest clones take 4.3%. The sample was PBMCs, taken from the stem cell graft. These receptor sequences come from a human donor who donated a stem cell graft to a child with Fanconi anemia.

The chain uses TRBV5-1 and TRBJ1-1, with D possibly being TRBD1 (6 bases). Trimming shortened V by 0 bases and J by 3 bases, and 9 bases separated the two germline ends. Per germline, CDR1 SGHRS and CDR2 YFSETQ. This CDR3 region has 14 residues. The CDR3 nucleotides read TGCGCCAGCAGCTTGGCTTCAGGGGACACTGAAGCTTTCTTT. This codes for CASSLASGDTEAFF. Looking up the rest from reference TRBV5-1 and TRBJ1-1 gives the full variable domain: KAGVTQTPRYLIKTRGQQVTLSCSPISGHRSVSWYQQTPGQGLQFLFEYFSETQRNKGNFPGRFSGRQFSNSRSEMNVSTLELGDSALYLCASSLASGDTEAFFGQGTRLTVV.

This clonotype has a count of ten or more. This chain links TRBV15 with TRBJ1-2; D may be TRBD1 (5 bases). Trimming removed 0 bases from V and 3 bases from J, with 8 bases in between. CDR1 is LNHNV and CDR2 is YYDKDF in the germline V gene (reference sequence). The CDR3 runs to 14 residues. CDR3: CATSRERGYYGYTF. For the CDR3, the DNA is TGTGCCACCAGCAGAGAGAGGGGCTACTATGGCTACACCTTC.

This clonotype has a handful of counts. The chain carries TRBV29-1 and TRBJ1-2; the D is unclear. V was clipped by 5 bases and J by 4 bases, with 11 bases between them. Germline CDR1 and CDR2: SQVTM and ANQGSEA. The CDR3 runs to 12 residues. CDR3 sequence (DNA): TGCAGCGTTAGCAAGGGTGCCTATGGCTACACCTTC. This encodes CSVSKGAYGYTF.

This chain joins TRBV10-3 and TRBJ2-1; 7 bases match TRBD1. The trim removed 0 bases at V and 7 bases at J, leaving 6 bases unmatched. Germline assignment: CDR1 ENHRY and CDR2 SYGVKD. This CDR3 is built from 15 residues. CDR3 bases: TGTGCCATCAGTGAGTCGAGGGGGCTTCGGAATGAGCAGTTCTTC. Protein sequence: CAISESRGLRNEQFF.

This CDR3 reads CASSLYRGQSTEAFF. The CDR3 nucleotides are TGTGCCAGCAGCTTGTACAGGGGGCAAAGCACTGAAGCTTTCTTT. The chain couples TRBV5-5 to TRBJ1-1; 9 nucleotides line up with TRBD1. V shed 1 base and J 4 bases; nucleotides not matched to a gene: 5. Germline CDR1 is SGHKS and CDR2 is YYEKEE (reference sequence). The CDR3 totals 15 residues. Full variable domain (missing parts from reference TRBV5-5 and TRBJ1-1): DAGVTQSPTHLIKTRGQQVTLRCSPISGHKSVSWYQQVLGQGPQFIFQYYEKEERGRGNFPDRFSARQFPNYSSELNVNALLLGDSALYLCASSLYRGQSTEAFFGQGTRLTVV.

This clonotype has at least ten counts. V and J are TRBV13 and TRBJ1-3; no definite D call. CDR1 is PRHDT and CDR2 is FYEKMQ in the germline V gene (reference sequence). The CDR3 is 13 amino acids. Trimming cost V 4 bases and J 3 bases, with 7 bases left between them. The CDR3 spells CASSSFSGNTIYF. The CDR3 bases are TGTGCCAGCAGCTCCTTCAGTGGAAACACCATATATTTT.

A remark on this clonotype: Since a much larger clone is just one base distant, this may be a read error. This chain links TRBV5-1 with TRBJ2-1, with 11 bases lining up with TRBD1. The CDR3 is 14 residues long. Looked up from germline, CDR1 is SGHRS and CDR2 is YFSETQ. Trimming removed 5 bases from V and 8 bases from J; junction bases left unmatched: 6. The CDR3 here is CASRPGQGEDEQFF. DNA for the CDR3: TGCGCCAGCAGACCGGGACAGGGGGAGGATGAGCAGTTCTTC.

The CDR3 coding sequence is TGCGCCAGCAGCCAGAGCGGGGGGAAACCTGACACCGGGGAGCTGTTTTTT. The encoded protein is CASSQSGGKPDTGELFF. The V call is TRBV5-1, the J call TRBJ2-2; 9 bases match TRBD2. The CDR3 runs 17 residues. Germline V lookup: CDR1 SGHRS, CDR2 YFSETQ. Germline trimming cut 4 bases from V and 3 bases from J; bases unmatched to any gene: 10.

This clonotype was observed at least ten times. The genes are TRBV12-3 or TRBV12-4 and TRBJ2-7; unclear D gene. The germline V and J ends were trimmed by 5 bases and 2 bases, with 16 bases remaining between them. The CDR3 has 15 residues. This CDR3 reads CASSPGRKPTYEQYF. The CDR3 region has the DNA TGTGCCAGCAGTCCCGGCCGTAAACCAACCTACGAGCAGTACTTC.

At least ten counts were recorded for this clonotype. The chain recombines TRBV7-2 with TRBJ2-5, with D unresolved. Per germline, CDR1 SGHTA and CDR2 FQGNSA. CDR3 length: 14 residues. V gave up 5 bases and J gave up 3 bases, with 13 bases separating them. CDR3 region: CASSPRRQEETQYF. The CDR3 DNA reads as TGTGCCAGCAGCCCCCGCCGTCAAGAAGAGACCCAGTACTTC.

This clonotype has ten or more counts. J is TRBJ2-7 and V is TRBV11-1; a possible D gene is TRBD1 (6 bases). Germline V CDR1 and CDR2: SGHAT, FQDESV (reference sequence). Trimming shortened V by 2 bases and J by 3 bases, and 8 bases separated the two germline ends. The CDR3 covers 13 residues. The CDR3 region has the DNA TGTGCCAGCAGCTTACAGGGGAACTACGAGCAGTACTTC. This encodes CASSLQGNYEQYF.

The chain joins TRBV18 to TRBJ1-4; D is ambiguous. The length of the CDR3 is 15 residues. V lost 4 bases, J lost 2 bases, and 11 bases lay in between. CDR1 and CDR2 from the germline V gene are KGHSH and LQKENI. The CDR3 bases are TGTGCCAGCTCACGCCCGGAGGATACTAATGAAAAACTGTTTTTT. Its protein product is CASSRPEDTNEKLFF.

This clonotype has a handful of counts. CDR3 sequence: CASSYGPADTEAFF. CDR3 nucleotide sequence: TGTGCCAGCAGTTACGGCCCCGCGGACACTGAAGCTTTCTTT. The chain couples TRBV6-2 or TRBV6-3 to TRBJ1-1; no reliable D call. Trimming cost V 2 bases and J 3 bases, with 10 bases left between them. The CDR3 has 14 residues. CDR1 and CDR2 (germline): MNHEY, SVGEGT.

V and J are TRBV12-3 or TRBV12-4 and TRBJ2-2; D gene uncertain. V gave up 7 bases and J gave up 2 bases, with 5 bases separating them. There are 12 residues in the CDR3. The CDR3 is CASTLNTGELFF. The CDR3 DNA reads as TGTGCCAGCACCTTAAACACCGGGGAGCTGTTTTTT.

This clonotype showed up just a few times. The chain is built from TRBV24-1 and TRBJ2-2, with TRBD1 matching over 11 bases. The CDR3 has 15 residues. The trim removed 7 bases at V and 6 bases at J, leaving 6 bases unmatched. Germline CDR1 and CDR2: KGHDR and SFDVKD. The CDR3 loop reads CATSGQGAYPGELFF. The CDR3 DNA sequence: TGTGCCACCAGCGGACAGGGGGCTTATCCCGGGGAGCTGTTTTTT.

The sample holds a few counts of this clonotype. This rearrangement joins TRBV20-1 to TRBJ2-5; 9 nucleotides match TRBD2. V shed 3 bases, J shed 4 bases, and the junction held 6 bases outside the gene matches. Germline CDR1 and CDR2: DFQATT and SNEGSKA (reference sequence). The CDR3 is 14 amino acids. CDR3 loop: CSARRAGGGETQYF. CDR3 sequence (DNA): TGCAGTGCTAGGCGAGCGGGGGGCGGAGAGACCCAGTACTTC.

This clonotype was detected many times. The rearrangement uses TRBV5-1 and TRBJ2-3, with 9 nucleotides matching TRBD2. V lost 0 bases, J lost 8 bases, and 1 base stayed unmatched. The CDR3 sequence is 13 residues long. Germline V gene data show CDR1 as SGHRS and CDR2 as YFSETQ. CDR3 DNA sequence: TGCGCCAGCAGCTTGGAGACTAGCGGTACGCAGTATTTT. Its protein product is CASSLETSGTQYF. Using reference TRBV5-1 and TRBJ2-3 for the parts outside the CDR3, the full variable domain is KAGVTQTPRYLIKTRGQQVTLSCSPISGHRSVSWYQQTPGQGLQFLFEYFSETQRNKGNFPGRFSGRQFSNSRSEMNVSTLELGDSALYLCASSLETSGTQYFGPGTRLTVL.